This TCR beta chain derives from a study of T cells in Graves' hyperthyroidism and ophthalmopathy. Amplified TCR beta CDR3 regions derived from RNA transcripts. An initial round of RT-PCR targeting the TCR CDR3 relied on the HTBI primer set. TCRdb re-analysed the multiplex PCR reads in MiXCR, keeping a single row per CDR3 protein. The table has 660,000 or so distinct CDR3 sequences, roughly 46% seen once. The ends were cut back, 4 bases at V and 0 bases at J, with 22 bases in the middle. CDR3 size: 19 residues. From germline, CDR1 is SGHTA and CDR2 FQGNSA. Exclusion of a patient resulted from uncontrolled infection, other autoimmune disease, pregnancy or lactation.

Sequencing input: peripheral blood or thyroid tissue (not recorded which). This chain connects TRBV7-2 to TRBJ1-3; perhaps TRBD1 as D (6 bases). The receptor was derived from an adult man with Graves' disease, either hyperthyroidism or ophthalmopathy (not recorded which). The CDR3 bases are TGTGCCAGCAGCTCACCTCTCCTCGGGGGCCTCAACTCTGGAAACACCATATATTTT. This encodes CASSSPLLGGLNSGNTIYF.